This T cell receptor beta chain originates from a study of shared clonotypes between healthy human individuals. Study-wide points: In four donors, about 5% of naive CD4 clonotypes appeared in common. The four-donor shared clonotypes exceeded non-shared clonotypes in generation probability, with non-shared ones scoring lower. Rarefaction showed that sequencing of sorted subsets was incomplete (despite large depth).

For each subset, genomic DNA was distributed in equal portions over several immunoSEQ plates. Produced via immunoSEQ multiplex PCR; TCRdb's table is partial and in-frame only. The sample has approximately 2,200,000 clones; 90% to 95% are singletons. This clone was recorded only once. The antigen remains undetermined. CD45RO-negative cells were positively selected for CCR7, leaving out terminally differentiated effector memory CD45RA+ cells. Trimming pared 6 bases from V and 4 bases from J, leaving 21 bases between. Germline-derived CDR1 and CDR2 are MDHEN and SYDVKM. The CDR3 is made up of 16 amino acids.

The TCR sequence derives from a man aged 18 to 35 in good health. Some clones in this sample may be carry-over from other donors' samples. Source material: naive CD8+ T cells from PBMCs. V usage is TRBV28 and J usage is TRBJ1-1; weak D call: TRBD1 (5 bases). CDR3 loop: CASRRPRSGSGTEAFF. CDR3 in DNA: TGTGCCAGCAGGCGTCCCCGCTCAGGGTCGGGCACTGAAGCTTTCTTT.